The 30 T cell receptor beta chains reported below all come from one sample, sequenced in a study of blood T cell repertoires in COVID-19 (TCRdb year 2020). The method was the immunoSEQ multiplex PCR assay. TCRdb took this table from immuneACCESS and kept in-frame rearrangements with V and J called. Such tables lack part of the clones; where checked against another copy, unresolved V genes explain under half of the gap, and the rest is unexplained. The sample data list around 260,000 clones, and 88% of these were observed just once. About 0.65% of the sample is taken by the ten largest. What was sequenced was peripheral blood. All receptors come from a human donor in a cohort sampled during active COVID-19.

This chain connects TRBV28 to TRBJ1-2; D is possibly TRBD1 (6 bases). The CDR3 runs 14 residues. V was cut by 8 bases and J by 3 bases, with 16 bases left in between. From germline, CDR1 is MDHEN and CDR2 SYDVKM. The chain's CDR3 is CASLIGGADYGYTF. CDR3 coding DNA: TGTGCCAGCCTCATAGGGGGGGCGGACTATGGCTACACCTTC.

Concerning this clone itself: At one end the junction does not follow the germline gene, possibly because of a read error. V and J are TRBV19 and TRBJ2-5; 13 bases fit TRBD2. The CDR3 loop spans 17 amino acids. CDR1 is LNHDA and CDR2 is SQIVND in the germline V gene (reference sequence). This CDR3 is CATSWTSGSPFQETQYF. CDR3 nucleotides: TGTGCCACTAGTTGGACTAGCGGGAGCCCCTTTCAAGAGACCCAGTACTTC.

This chain joins TRBV6-5 and TRBJ2-7; tentatively, D is TRBD1 (5 bases). V was clipped by 0 bases and J by 6 bases, with 12 bases between them. CDR3 length: 14 residues. Germline V gives CDR1 MNHEY, CDR2 SVGAGI. This CDR3 reads CASSYSQGYGEQYF. The CDR3, as DNA: TGTGCCAGCAGTTACTCGCAGGGCTACGGCGAGCAGTACTTC.

This chain joins TRBV7-2 and TRBJ1-3; a weak D match, TRBD1 (5 bases). V was clipped by 1 base and J by 4 bases, with 11 bases between them. Germline V gene data show CDR1 as SGHTA and CDR2 as FQGNSA. The CDR3 extends over 15 amino acids. CDR3 DNA sequence: TGTGCCAGCAGCTTAGAGGCAGGGAAAGGAAACACCATATATTTT. Encoded protein: CASSLEAGKGNTIYF.

V is TRBV28 and J is TRBJ2-7, with D tentatively TRBD2 (6 bases). Germline loops: CDR1 MDHEN, CDR2 SYDVKM. V lost 3 bases, J lost 0 bases, and 18 bases lay in between. This CDR3 contains 17 residues. The CDR3, as DNA: TGTGCCAGCAGTTTTTCGTTTGGCGGGGAACTCTCCTACGAGCAGTACTTC. Translated, it gives CASSFSFGGELSYEQYF.

This clone was recorded only once. V is TRBV5-4 and J is TRBJ1-3; 8 nucleotides line up with TRBD1. The CDR3 contains 14 residues. With 4 bases clipped from V and 4 bases from J, the junction kept 4 bases outside the gene matches. CDR1 SGHNT and CDR2 YYREEE come from the germline V gene (reference sequence). The DNA for the CDR3 is TGTGCCAGCAGCATCTGGACAGGGGGAAACACCATATATTTT. Translation gives CASSIWTGGNTIYF.

The chain uses TRBV4-1 and TRBJ2-7, with TRBD2 matching 10 bases. This CDR3 has 17 amino acids. The ends lost 0 bases at V and 5 bases at J; junction bases unmatched: 10. In germline, CDR1 is MGHRA, CDR2 YSYEKL. Here the CDR3 DNA reads TGCGCCAGCAGCCAAGATTTCGTCCTAGCGGGAGTCAACGAGCAGTACTTC. This sequence encodes CASSQDFVLAGVNEQYF.

The chain uses TRBV3-1 (or the pseudogene TRBV3-2) and TRBJ2-7; 7 bases agree with TRBD1. The CDR3 is made up of 15 amino acids. Germline CDR1 is LGHDT and CDR2 is YNNKEL (reference sequence). The J segment lost 3 bases and the V segment lost 1 base, leaving 6 bases of the junction unmatched. The CDR3 reads CASSQGRGLSYEQYF. The CDR3 coding sequence is TGTGCCAGCAGCCAAGGAAGGGGGCTTAGCTACGAGCAGTACTTC.

This sequence joins TRBV27 and TRBJ1-1, with 7 bases matching TRBD1. V shed 4 bases, J shed 0 bases, and the junction held 5 bases outside the gene matches. The CDR3 is 15 residues long. Germline assignment: CDR1 MNHEY and CDR2 SMNVEV (reference sequence). The CDR3 nucleotides read TGTGCCAGCAGTTATACGACAGGGCTGAACACTGAAGCTTTCTTT. Translating it yields CASSYTTGLNTEAFF.

The chain carries TRBV6-2 or TRBV6-3 and TRBJ2-4; perhaps TRBD2 as D (6 bases). Germline V lookup: CDR1 MNHEY, CDR2 SVGEGT. Trimming removed 0 bases at V and 2 bases at J, with 17 bases between. CDR3 length: 18 amino acids. CDR3 in DNA: TGTGCCAGCAGTTACTCGACGATTCGACTAGAGTCCAAAAACATTCAGTACTTC. It is translated as CASSYSTIRLESKNIQYF.

The chain couples TRBV5-6 to TRBJ2-7, with TRBD1 identical over 7 bases. The germline V gene encodes CDR1 SGHDT and CDR2 YYEEEE. Germline trimming cut 4 bases from V and 3 bases from J; bases unmatched to any gene: 10. The CDR3 runs to 15 residues. CDR3 loop: CASSPLRDSLYEQYF. For the CDR3, the DNA is TGTGCCAGCAGCCCTCTCCGGGACAGTCTCTACGAGCAGTACTTC.

The chain joins TRBV28 to TRBJ2-7; TRBD2 matches 9 bases. Germline assignment: CDR1 MDHEN and CDR2 SYDVKM. CDR3 length equals 16 residues. Losses at the gene ends were 1 base for V and 6 bases for J; bases not matched to a gene: 10. The CDR3 protein is CASSLSGLARFFEQYF. Here the CDR3 DNA reads TGTGCCAGCAGTTTATCCGGACTAGCGAGGTTTTTCGAGCAGTACTTC.

This chain uses TRBV7-3 with TRBJ2-7; 10 bases are a match to TRBD2. This CDR3 is 16 amino acids long. From germline, CDR1 is SGHTA and CDR2 FQGTGA. V was pared by 5 bases and J by 0 bases, with 7 bases of the junction left unmatched. CDR3 bases: TGTGCCAGCAGCCCACCGAGCGGGAGGGTCTCCTACGAGCAGTACTTC. It is translated as CASSPPSGRVSYEQYF. Full variable domain (outside the CDR3, taken from reference TRBV7-3 and TRBJ2-7): GAGVSQTPSNKVTEKGKYVELRCDPISGHTALYWYRQSLGQGPEFLIYFQGTGAADDSGLPNDRFFAVRPEGSVSTLKIQRTERGDSAVYLCASSPPSGRVSYEQYFGPGTRLTVT.

This clone was detected once. The rearrangement links TRBV9 to TRBJ2-7, with TRBD1 matching 7 bases. Germline CDR1 SGDLS, CDR2 YYNGEE. The CDR3 length is 15 residues. Germline trimming cut 4 bases from V and 0 bases from J; bases unmatched to any gene: 7. For the CDR3, the DNA is TGTGCCAGCAGCTTAGACAGGGATTCCTCCTACGAGCAGTACTTC. Its protein is CASSLDRDSSYEQYF.

The V gene is TRBV3-1 (or the pseudogene TRBV3-2), the J gene TRBJ1-2; D is ambiguous. CDR3 length: 13 amino acids. The V end lost 2 bases, the J end lost 4 bases, and 8 bases lay between the germline ends. The germline V gene encodes CDR1 LGHDT and CDR2 YNNKEL (reference sequence). CDR3 sequence reads: CASSQYQAYGYTF. In DNA form, the CDR3 reads TGTGCCAGCAGCCAATACCAGGCCTATGGCTACACCTTC.

This clone was seen once. This chain connects TRBV3-1 (or the pseudogene TRBV3-2) to TRBJ2-7; D not certain. This CDR3 contains 14 residues. The V gene's germline CDR1 is LGHDT and CDR2 YNNKEL (reference sequence). Trimming pared 6 bases from V and 0 bases from J, leaving 12 bases between. The CDR3 DNA follows: TGTGCCAGCAGACTTAGGCAGGCCTCCTACGAGCAGTACTTC. Protein sequence: CASRLRQASYEQYF.

This clone was seen just once. The chain couples TRBV20-1 to TRBJ2-7, with 10 positions matching TRBD1. CDR1 and CDR2 from the germline V gene are DFQATT and SNEGSKA (reference sequence). V trimming: 3 bases; J trimming: 7 bases; junction bases outside the gene matches: 6. The CDR3 has 13 residues. CDR3 coding DNA: TGCAGTGCTAGTTCCGACAGGGGGCTGGAGCAGTACTTC. Amino acid sequence: CSASSDRGLEQYF.

This clone has just a few counts. This chain uses TRBV5-1 with TRBJ2-7; TRBD2 agrees at 11 bases. Germline V gene sequence: CDR1 SGHRS, CDR2 YFSETQ. The CDR3 totals 15 residues. Trimming took 2 bases from V and 2 from J; bases not matched to a gene: 3. The DNA of the CDR3 is TGCGCCAGCAGCTTCCTAGCGGGGGGCCCCTACGAGCAGTACTTC. It is translated as CASSFLAGGPYEQYF.

V usage is TRBV18 and J usage is TRBJ1-1, with D tentatively TRBD1 (6 bases). The ends were cut back, 2 bases at V and 1 base at J, with 11 bases in the middle. Germline-derived CDR1 and CDR2 are KGHSH and LQKENI. The CDR3 totals 15 residues. CDR3 DNA sequence: TGTGCCAGCTCACCAGCCGGGACACCGAACACTGAAGCTTTCTTT. Encoded protein: CASSPAGTPNTEAFF.

V usage is TRBV11-3 and J usage is TRBJ1-2, with D perhaps matching TRBD1 (5 bases). The V end lost 0 bases, the J end lost 7 bases, and 15 bases lay between the germline ends. This CDR3 contains 15 residues. The germline V gene has CDR1 SGHNT and CDR2 YENEEA. CDR3 sequence (DNA): TGTGCCAGCAGCTTAGACAGGGTTTGGTTTGTTGGCTACACCTTC. The encoded protein is CASSLDRVWFVGYTF.

The chain uses TRBV3-1 (or the pseudogene TRBV3-2) and TRBJ1-5, with D maybe TRBD1 (6 bases). Germline values: CDR1 LGHDT, CDR2 YNNKEL (reference sequence). This CDR3 has 23 amino acids. With 1 base removed from V and 2 bases from J, the gap between germline ends came to 33 bases. The DNA for the CDR3 is TGTGCCAGCAGCCAAGTAACTTTATTTGCAGGGGCGGACATGGACATGGGCAATCAGCCCCAGCATTTT. It yields the protein CASSQVTLFAGADMDMGNQPQHF.

This clone was recorded once. J is TRBJ1-5 and V is TRBV30; D remains unclear. Germline CDR1 GTSNPN, CDR2 SVGIG (reference sequence). The CDR3 is 14 amino acids. V was trimmed by 2 bases and J by 6 bases, leaving 14 bases between them. CDR3: CAWSPGERGQPQHF. In nucleotides, the CDR3 is TGTGCCTGGAGTCCCGGGGAGAGAGGTCAGCCCCAGCATTTT.

The gene calls are TRBV28 and TRBJ1-2; the D gene is possibly TRBD1 (6 bases). The CDR3 length is 13 residues. CDR1 and CDR2 (germline): MDHEN, SYDVKM. Deletions cut 6 bases from V and 5 bases from J, with 13 bases between. The CDR3 is CASSRQAAYGYTF. Written as DNA, the CDR3 is TGTGCCAGCAGCCGACAGGCGGCATATGGCTACACCTTC.

V and J are TRBV3-1 (or the pseudogene TRBV3-2) and TRBJ1-2; 11 nucleotides align to TRBD1. The CDR3 is 15 amino acids. V dropped 0 bases and J dropped 8; count of bases not matched to a gene: 5. Germline-derived CDR1 and CDR2 are LGHDT and YNNKEL (reference sequence). Here the CDR3 reads CASSQDRRDRGGYTF. The CDR3 DNA sequence: TGTGCCAGCAGCCAAGATAGGAGGGACAGGGGGGGCTACACCTTC.

The V and J genes are TRBV5-4 and TRBJ2-7; the match to TRBD2 covers 8 bases. There are 14 residues in the CDR3. The germline gives CDR1 SGHNT, CDR2 YYREEE (reference sequence). The V gene end was trimmed by 2 bases and the J gene end by 4 bases; junction bases not matched to a gene: 5. The CDR3: CASSFGTRIYEQYF. The CDR3 DNA sequence: TGTGCCAGCAGCTTCGGGACTAGGATTTACGAGCAGTACTTC. The full variable domain, completed using reference TRBV5-4 and TRBJ2-7, is ETGVTQSPTHLIKTRGQQVTLRCSSQSGHNTVSWYQQALGQGPQFIFQYYREEENGRGNFPPRFSGLQFPNYSSELNVNALELDDSALYLCASSFGTRIYEQYFGPGTRLTVT.

The chain recombines TRBV9 with TRBJ2-2, with 9 bases fitting TRBD2. Germline lookup yields CDR1 SGDLS and CDR2 YYNGEE. V was pared by 7 bases and J by 4 bases, with 11 bases of the junction left unmatched. CDR3 length: 16 amino acids. Here the CDR3 reads CASHPRLAETTGELFF. The CDR3 region has the DNA TGTGCCAGCCATCCCCGACTAGCGGAGACCACCGGGGAGCTGTTTTTT.

The V gene is TRBV18, the J gene TRBJ1-2; 12 nucleotides match TRBD1. With V trimmed by 2 bases and J by 1 base, 5 bases remained unmatched. Germline V lookup: CDR1 KGHSH, CDR2 LQKENI. This CDR3 comprises 17 residues. The CDR3 spells CASSPGTGGGLNYGYTF. As DNA, the CDR3 is TGTGCCAGCTCACCAGGGACAGGGGGCGGTCTTAACTATGGCTACACCTTC.

The gene calls are TRBV6-5 and TRBJ2-7; D is uncertain. The CDR3 loop spans 13 amino acids. V was pared by 6 bases and J by 0 bases, with 9 bases between. Germline lookup yields CDR1 MNHEY and CDR2 SVGAGI. The CDR3 DNA is TGTGCCAGCAGCTGGCCAAACTCCTACGAGCAGTACTTC. Amino acids: CASSWPNSYEQYF.

The V and J genes are TRBV7-2 and TRBJ2-5; D uncertain. Trimming shortened V by 5 bases and J by 1 base, and 11 bases separated the two germline ends. The V gene's germline CDR1 is SGHTA and CDR2 FQGNSA. CDR3 length: 14 amino acids. The CDR3 DNA is TGTGCCAGCAGCCTACAGAAGACCCAAGAGACCCAGTACTTC. This codes for CASSLQKTQETQYF.

The J gene is TRBJ2-7, the V gene TRBV25-1; 12 bases map to TRBD2. The CDR3 totals 13 residues. Germline V CDR1 and CDR2: MGHDK, SYGVNS. The CDR3 bases are TGTGCGACCGGGACTAGCGGGTCCTACGAGCAGTACTTC. Translated: CATGTSGSYEQYF.